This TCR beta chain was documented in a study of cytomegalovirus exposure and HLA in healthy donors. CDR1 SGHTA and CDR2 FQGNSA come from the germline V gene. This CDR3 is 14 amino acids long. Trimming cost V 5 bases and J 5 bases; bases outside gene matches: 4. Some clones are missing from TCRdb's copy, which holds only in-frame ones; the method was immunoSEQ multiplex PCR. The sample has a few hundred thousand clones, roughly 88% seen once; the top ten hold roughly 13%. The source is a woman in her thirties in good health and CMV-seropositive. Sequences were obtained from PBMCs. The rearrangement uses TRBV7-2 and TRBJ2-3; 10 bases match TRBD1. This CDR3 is CASSDRGPGDTQYF. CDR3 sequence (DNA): TGTGCCAGCAGCGACAGGGGGCCAGGAGATACGCAGTATTTT.